These T cell receptor beta chains were read from a single sample in a study of CD8+ T cells in alopecia areata. Measured with immunoSEQ multiplex PCR; TCRdb has only the in-frame clones, and not every one. The sample records just over 150,000 clones, around three fifths being singletons. The input for sequencing was CD4+ T cells sorted from blood, taken at week 4, from a patient treated with tofacitinib. The receptors were sampled from a human donor with alopecia areata. CDR3s leave out the opening cysteine and the closing phenylalanine or tryptophan. The order of the fields is CDR3 length, V gene, J gene, CDR3 protein.

len: 12; v_gene: TRBV2; j_gene: TRBJ1-4; CDR3aa: ATEGGTTNEKLF
len: 10; v_gene: TRBV30; j_gene: TRBJ1-2; CDR3aa: AWSANTNGYT
len: 15; v_gene: TRBV15; j_gene: TRBJ2-1; CDR3aa: ATSRDKGRSSYNEQF
len: 10; v_gene: TRBV27; j_gene: TRBJ2-7; CDR3aa: ASGYRGDEQY
len: 10; v_gene: TRBV4-1; j_gene: TRBJ1-5; CDR3aa: ASSHPRGPQH
len: 11; v_gene: TRBV5-1; j_gene: TRBJ2-7; CDR3aa: ASRRDSSYEQY
len: 13; v_gene: TRBV30; j_gene: TRBJ2-7; CDR3aa: AWTPTGGNWYEQY
len: 10; v_gene: TRBV29-1; j_gene: TRBJ1-2; CDR3aa: SVREGHYGYT
len: 13; v_gene: TRBV13; j_gene: TRBJ1-5; CDR3aa: ASSSSTGRNQPQH
len: 11; v_gene: TRBV29-1; j_gene: TRBJ1-5; CDR3aa: SVSGEYGQPQH
len: 10; v_gene: TRBV29-1; j_gene: TRBJ1-1; CDR3aa: SVGTANTEAF
len: 12; v_gene: TRBV4-1; j_gene: TRBJ2-5; CDR3aa: ASSQEVVRETQY
len: 13; v_gene: TRBV5-1; j_gene: TRBJ2-1; CDR3aa: ASSPGTGGYNEQF
len: 11; v_gene: TRBV30; j_gene: TRBJ1-1; CDR3aa: AWKWTENTEAF
len: 11; v_gene: TRBV29-1; j_gene: TRBJ1-1; CDR3aa: SVGGQQNTEAF
len: 13; v_gene: TRBV2; j_gene: TRBJ1-5; CDR3aa: ASSRDRESNQPQH